Each of the 27 T cell receptor beta chains below was sequenced from the same sample in a study of blood T cell repertoires in COVID-19. Clones were read by immunoSEQ multiplex PCR, and TCRdb kept only the in-frame ones, dropping some. The table includes about 62,000 clones, 80% to 90% detected once. Sequencing was carried out using peripheral blood. The receptors were gathered from a woman of 80 years or more with acute or convalescent COVID-19.

The CDR3 region is CASSKGIERAGTGELFF. The CDR3 DNA sequence: TGTGCCAGTAGTAAGGGTATCGAGAGGGCGGGCACCGGGGAGCTGTTTTTT. The chain recombines TRBV19 with TRBJ2-2, with D possibly being TRBD2 (5 bases). With 4 bases removed from V and 4 bases from J, the gap between germline ends came to 19 bases. The CDR3 runs 17 residues. Germline CDR1 reads LNHDA; CDR2 reads SQIVND (reference sequence).

The chain couples TRBV7-6 to TRBJ2-7; unclear D gene. Trimming took 1 base from V and 3 from J, leaving 13 bases between them. Germline V CDR1 and CDR2: SGHVS, FNYEAQ. The CDR3 has 15 amino acids. CDR3 in DNA: TGTGCCAGCAGCTTAGATTCCGATGGCAGCTACGAGCAGTACTTC. Protein product: CASSLDSDGSYEQYF.

The chain joins TRBV5-1 to TRBJ2-3; a weak D match, TRBD2 (7 bases). V was cut by 0 bases and J by 4 bases, with 15 bases left in between. Germline CDR1 and CDR2: SGHRS and YFSETQ. This CDR3 contains 16 residues. The CDR3, as DNA: TGCGCCAGCAGCTTGGGCGGTCGGGGGGCGGCAGATACGCAGTATTTT. Translating it yields CASSLGGRGAADTQYF.

This clone was seen just once. The chain employs TRBV7-2 and TRBJ2-3, with 9 bases aligning to TRBD2. Germline lookup yields CDR1 SGHTA and CDR2 FQGNSA. This CDR3 comprises 16 residues. Germline trimming cut 2 bases from V and 2 bases from J; bases unmatched to any gene: 5. The CDR3 reads CASSLWRGRATDTQYF. The DNA for the CDR3 is TGTGCCAGCAGCTTATGGCGCGGGAGGGCCACAGATACGCAGTATTTT.

This clone was recorded once. The chain couples TRBV9 to TRBJ1-3; D is unresolved. Germline CDR1 SGDLS, CDR2 YYNGEE. The CDR3 contains 18 residues. V was cut by 0 bases and J by 0 bases, with 16 bases left in between. CDR3 in DNA: TGTGCCAGCAGCGTAGATTTCATTTGGAGCCGCTCTGGAAACACCATATATTTT. It is translated as CASSVDFIWSRSGNTIYF.

The V and J genes are TRBV30 and TRBJ1-4, with 11 bases matching TRBD1. The ends lost 1 base at V and 0 bases at J; junction bases unmatched: 1. Germline loops: CDR1 GTSNPN, CDR2 SVGIG (reference sequence). This CDR3 has 16 residues. CDR3 sequence reads: CAWSADRGPTNEKLFF. The DNA for the CDR3 is TGTGCCTGGAGTGCGGACAGGGGGCCAACTAATGAAAAACTGTTTTTT.

The chain links TRBV6-4 to TRBJ1-5; D is unresolved. The CDR3 covers 13 residues. The germline CDR1 and CDR2 sequences are MRHNA and SNTAGT. Trimming took off 4 bases at V and 5 bases at J, with 9 bases between the two ends. CDR3 amino acids: CASSGGPYQPQHF. CDR3 DNA sequence: TGTGCCAGCAGTGGAGGCCCTTATCAGCCCCAGCATTTT.

The chain employs TRBV10-3 and TRBJ1-1, with 11 bases lining up with TRBD1. The CDR3 consists of 18 residues. CDR1 ENHRY and CDR2 SYGVKD come from the germline V gene. V lost 5 bases, J lost 0 bases, and 11 bases stayed unmatched. The CDR3 loop is CAISWTGGGSGVNTEAFF. For the CDR3, the DNA is TGTGCCATCAGTTGGACAGGGGGCGGTTCAGGGGTGAACACTGAAGCTTTCTTT.

The CDR3 sequence: CASSQDQDTQYF. The CDR3, as DNA: TGCGCCAGCAGCCAAGATCAGGATACGCAGTATTTT. This chain connects TRBV4-1 to TRBJ2-3, with D uncertain. This CDR3 region has 12 residues. Trimming cost V 0 bases and J 6 bases, with 4 bases left between them. Per germline, CDR1 MGHRA and CDR2 YSYEKL.

This chain joins TRBV4-2 and TRBJ2-3; weak D call: TRBD2 (5 bases). V was trimmed by 4 bases and J by 6 bases, leaving 11 bases between them. The CDR3 covers 13 residues. CDR1 and CDR2 from the germline V gene are LGHNA and YNFKEQ. The CDR3 here is CASSPLGEDTQYF. The CDR3 bases are TGTGCCAGCAGCCCACTCGGGGAGGATACGCAGTATTTT.

V and J are TRBV5-1 and TRBJ2-6; D might be TRBD2 (5 bases). This CDR3 is built from 15 residues. Looked up from germline, CDR1 is SGHRS and CDR2 is YFSETQ. Between the trimmed V and J ends, which lost 1 base and 0 bases, there was a span of 5 bases. CDR3 sequence (DNA): TGCGCCAGCAGCTTGCGGGACTCTGGGGCCAACGTCCTGACTTTC. Amino acid sequence: CASSLRDSGANVLTF.

The gene calls are TRBV6-6 and TRBJ2-5; 14 bases fit TRBD2. The V gene end was trimmed by 5 bases and the J gene end by 5 bases; junction bases not matched to a gene: 7. Per germline, CDR1 MNHNY and CDR2 SVGAGI (reference sequence). The CDR3 contains 16 residues. As DNA, the CDR3 is TGTGCCAGCAGTAGCGGGACTAGCGGGGGTTTGGAGACCCAGTACTTC. Translated: CASSSGTSGGLETQYF.

The chain is built from TRBV5-6 and TRBJ1-2; D not certain. Trimming removed 2 bases from V and 8 bases from J, with 13 bases in between. The germline gives CDR1 SGHDT, CDR2 YYEEEE. This CDR3 region has 13 residues. CDR3 protein: CASSFSSPGGYTF. In DNA form, the CDR3 reads TGTGCCAGCAGCTTCAGTTCCCCCGGGGGCTACACCTTC. Full variable domain (missing parts from reference TRBV5-6 and TRBJ1-2): DAGVTQSPTHLIKTRGQQVTLRCSPKSGHDTVSWYQQALGQGPQFIFQYYEEEERQRGNFPDRFSGHQFPNYSSELNVNALLLGDSALYLCASSFSSPGGYTFGSGTRLTVV.

The rearrangement links TRBV2 to TRBJ1-5, with D possibly matching TRBD1 (6 bases). V was trimmed by 6 bases and J by 0 bases, leaving 9 bases between them. Germline V gene lookup returns CDR1 SNHLY and CDR2 FYNNEI. CDR3 length: 14 residues. The CDR3 DNA reads TGTGCCAGCAGGGACAGTTATAGCAATCAGCCCCAGCATTTT. It specifies CASRDSYSNQPQHF.

This clone was picked up one time. The DNA of the CDR3 is TGTGCCAGCAGCTTAGATTGGGCACATGAAAAACTGTTTTTT. Amino acids: CASSLDWAHEKLFF. The genes are TRBV7-2 and TRBJ1-4; D ambiguous. The V end was cut by 1 base, the J end by 6 bases, with 9 bases between. The CDR3 is 14 amino acids. Looked up from germline, CDR1 is SGHTA and CDR2 is FQGNSA.

The chain links TRBV7-3 to TRBJ2-2; D perhaps matches TRBD2 (5 bases). Germline loops: CDR1 SGHTA, CDR2 FQGTGA. V lost 8 bases to trimming and J lost 8 bases, with 12 bases between them. This CDR3 region has 12 residues. The CDR3 DNA is TGTGCCAGCGGACTTGCGGAGGGGGAGCTGTTTTTT. It translates to CASGLAEGELFF.

The chain employs TRBV2 and TRBJ2-5; D remains unclear. The CDR3 length is 12 residues. The V gene's germline CDR1 is SNHLY and CDR2 FYNNEI. Trimming pared 6 bases from V and 5 bases from J, leaving 10 bases between. The CDR3 DNA reads TGTGCCAGCAGCCCGACCAGGGAGACCCAGTACTTC. Amino acids: CASSPTRETQYF.

In nucleotides, the CDR3 is TGTGCCAGCAGCTCACCGCGGGGCCAAGAGACCCAGTACTTC. This gives the protein CASSSPRGQETQYF. This chain uses TRBV7-9 with TRBJ2-5, with D perhaps TRBD2 (6 bases). Germline CDR1 SEHNR, CDR2 FQNEAQ (reference sequence). There are 14 residues in the CDR3. Trimming left V 4 bases short and J 1 base short, with 10 bases between.

This chain uses TRBV15 with TRBJ1-3; 11 bases fit TRBD1. CDR3 length: 17 amino acids. With 0 bases clipped from V and 7 bases from J, the junction kept 8 bases outside the gene matches. CDR1 LNHNV and CDR2 YYDKDF come from the germline V gene (reference sequence). The CDR3 DNA follows: TGTGCCACCAGCAGAGATGGTTGGGGGGACAGGGGGAACACCATATATTTT. Its protein product is CATSRDGWGDRGNTIYF.

J is TRBJ2-7 and V is TRBV11-2; 13 bases are a match to TRBD2. The germline V gene has CDR1 SGHAT and CDR2 FQNNGV. This CDR3 contains 16 residues. Losses at the gene ends were 5 bases for V and 2 bases for J; bases not matched to a gene: 6. In DNA form, the CDR3 reads TGTGCCAGCAGCCCCCCGGGACTAGCGGGAACCTACGAGCAGTACTTC. It translates to CASSPPGLAGTYEQYF.

This clone was detected only once. The V gene is TRBV19, the J gene TRBJ2-2, with 7 bases matching TRBD2. The CDR3 contains 14 residues. Germline V gene data show CDR1 as LNHDA and CDR2 as SQIVND (reference sequence). Trimming removed 11 bases from V and 6 bases from J; junction bases left unmatched: 12. Here the CDR3 reads CASCRGRGAGELFF. The CDR3 DNA is TGTGCCTCATGCCGCGGGAGAGGAGCCGGGGAGCTGTTTTTT.

The chain recombines TRBV19 with TRBJ1-1, with 7 bases lining up with TRBD1. Trimming removed 4 bases from V and 0 bases from J; junction bases left unmatched: 11. Germline-derived CDR1 and CDR2 are LNHDA and SQIVND (reference sequence). This CDR3 has 17 residues. CDR3 residues: CASSTLPGQQMNTEAFF. DNA of the CDR3: TGTGCCAGTAGTACCTTACCGGGACAGCAAATGAACACTGAAGCTTTCTTT.

The V call is TRBV5-1, the J call TRBJ2-1, with a possible D match to TRBD2 (5 bases). The CDR3 runs 15 residues. The V end lost 1 base, the J end lost 7 bases, and 15 bases lay between the germline ends. Germline loops: CDR1 SGHRS, CDR2 YFSETQ. CDR3 DNA sequence: TGCGCCAGCAGCTTGACCCCCGTCGGCGGGAATGAGCAGTTCTTC. Translating it yields CASSLTPVGGNEQFF.

The genes are TRBV3-1 (or the pseudogene TRBV3-2) and TRBJ2-5; 7 bases fit TRBD2. Losses at the gene ends were 3 bases for V and 4 bases for J; bases not matched to a gene: 8. Germline assignment: CDR1 LGHDT and CDR2 YNNKEL (reference sequence). This CDR3 comprises 15 residues. The DNA for the CDR3 is TGTGCCAGCAGCCATGAGGAGCGGGGTGGAGAGACCCAGTACTTC. Its translation is CASSHEERGGETQYF.

The chain is built from TRBV7-9 and TRBJ1-1; D is perhaps TRBD1 (5 bases). Germline CDR1 SEHNR, CDR2 FQNEAQ (reference sequence). V dropped 5 bases and J dropped 6 bases, with 13 bases sitting between them. The CDR3 totals 13 residues. The CDR3 reads CASSPTGGAEAFF. DNA for the CDR3: TGTGCCAGCAGCCCGACCGGGGGAGCTGAAGCTTTCTTT. Drawing the rest from reference TRBV7-9 and TRBJ1-1, the complete variable domain is DTGVSQNPRHKITKRGQNVTFRCDPISEHNRLYWYRQTLGQGPEFLTYFQNEAQLEKSRLLSDRFSAERPKGSFSTLEIQRTEQGDSAMYLCASSPTGGAEAFFGQGTRLTVV.

The chain couples TRBV12-3 or TRBV12-4 to TRBJ2-2; no clear D. The CDR3 totals 12 residues. The ends were cut back, 5 bases at V and 6 bases at J, with 7 bases in the middle. CDR3 sequence: CASSRVSGELFF. CDR3 DNA sequence: TGTGCCAGCAGTCGGGTCTCCGGGGAGCTGTTTTTT.

This sequence joins TRBV28 and TRBJ1-1, with D hard to call. The CDR3 totals 13 residues. CDR1 MDHEN and CDR2 SYDVKM come from the germline V gene. V was clipped by 5 bases and J by 0 bases, with 7 bases between them. The CDR3 region has the DNA TGTGCCAGCAGTACCGGGATGAACACTGAAGCTTTCTTT. Encoded protein: CASSTGMNTEAFF.